At least ten counts were recorded for the clone carrying this TCR beta chain. The CDR3 has 14 residues. From germline, CDR1 is SGHVS and CDR2 FQNEAQ. V was shortened by 1 base and J by 10 bases, with 11 bases between the two germline ends. The data belong to a study of T cells in Graves' hyperthyroidism and ophthalmopathy. Study at large: Once the initial diagnosis was made, peripheral blood was obtained before any treatment.

Amplification targeted TCR beta CDR3 regions from RNA transcripts. Using the HTBI primer set, a first-round RT-PCR was run on the TCR CDR3. TCRdb reprocessed the multiplex PCR reads with MiXCR, giving one entry per CDR3 protein. The sample shows approximately 530,000 distinct CDR3 sequences, less than 20% of them seen only once. For the diagnoses, clinical symptoms, serum thyroxine and TRAb, thyroid ultrasound and orbital computed tomography were used. Each 10 ml fresh peripheral blood draw supplied the PBMCs. The sample comprised blood. The receptor comes from a man in his forties with Graves' ophthalmopathy. The V call is TRBV7-8, the J call TRBJ1-6; D gene uncertain. DNA for the CDR3: TGTGCCAGCAGCTTAGACGGGAATCGCTCACCCCTCCACTTT. Encoded protein: CASSLDGNRSPLHF.